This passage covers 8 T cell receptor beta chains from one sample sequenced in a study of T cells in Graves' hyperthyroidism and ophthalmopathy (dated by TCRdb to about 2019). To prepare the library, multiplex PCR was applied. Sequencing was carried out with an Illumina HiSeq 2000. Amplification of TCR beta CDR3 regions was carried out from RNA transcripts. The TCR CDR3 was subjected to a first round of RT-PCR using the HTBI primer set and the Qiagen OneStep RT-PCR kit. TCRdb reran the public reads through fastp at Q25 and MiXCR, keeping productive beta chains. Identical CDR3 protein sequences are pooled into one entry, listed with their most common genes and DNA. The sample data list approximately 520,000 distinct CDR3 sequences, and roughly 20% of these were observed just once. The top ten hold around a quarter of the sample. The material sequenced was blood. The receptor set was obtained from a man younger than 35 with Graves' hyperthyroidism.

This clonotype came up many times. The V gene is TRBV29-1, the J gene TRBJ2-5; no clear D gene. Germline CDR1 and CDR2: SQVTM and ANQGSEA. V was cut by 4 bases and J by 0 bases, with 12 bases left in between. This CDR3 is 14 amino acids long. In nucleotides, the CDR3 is TGCAGCGTTGTCTCTAGAGCGAACCAAGAGACCCAGTACTTC. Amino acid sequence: CSVVSRANQETQYF.

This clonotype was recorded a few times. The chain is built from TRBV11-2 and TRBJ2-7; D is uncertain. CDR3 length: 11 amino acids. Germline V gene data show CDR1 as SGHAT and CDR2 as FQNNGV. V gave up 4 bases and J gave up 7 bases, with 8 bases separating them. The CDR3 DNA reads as TGTGCCAGCAGCTGGGTGGGGGAGCAGTACTTC. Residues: CASSWVGEQYF.

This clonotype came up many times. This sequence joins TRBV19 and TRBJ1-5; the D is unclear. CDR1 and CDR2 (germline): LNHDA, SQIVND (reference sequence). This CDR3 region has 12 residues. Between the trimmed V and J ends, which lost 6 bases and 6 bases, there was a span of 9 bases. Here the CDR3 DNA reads TGTGCCAGTAGCCCATATACTCAGCCCCAGCATTTT. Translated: CASSPYTQPQHF.

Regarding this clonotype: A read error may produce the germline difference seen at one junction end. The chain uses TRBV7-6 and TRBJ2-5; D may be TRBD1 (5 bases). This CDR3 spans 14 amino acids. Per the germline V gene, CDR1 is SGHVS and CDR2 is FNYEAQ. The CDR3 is CASSLEGAKETQDF. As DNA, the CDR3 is TGTGCCAGCAGCTTGGAAGGGGCCAAAGAGACCCAGGACTTC.

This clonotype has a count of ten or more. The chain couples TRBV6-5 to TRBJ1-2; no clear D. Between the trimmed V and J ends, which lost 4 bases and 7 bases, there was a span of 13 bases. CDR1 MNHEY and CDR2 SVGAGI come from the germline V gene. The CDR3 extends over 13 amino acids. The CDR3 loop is CASSWTGLSGYTF. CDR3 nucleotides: TGTGCCAGCAGTTGGACCGGGTTAAGTGGCTACACCTTC.

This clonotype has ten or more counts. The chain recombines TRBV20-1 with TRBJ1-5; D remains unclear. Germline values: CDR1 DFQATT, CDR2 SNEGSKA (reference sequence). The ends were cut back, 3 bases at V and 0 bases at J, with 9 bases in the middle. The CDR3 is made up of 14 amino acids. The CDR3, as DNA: TGCAGTGCTAGGATGGGGAATAGCAATCAGCCCCAGCATTTT. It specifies CSARMGNSNQPQHF.

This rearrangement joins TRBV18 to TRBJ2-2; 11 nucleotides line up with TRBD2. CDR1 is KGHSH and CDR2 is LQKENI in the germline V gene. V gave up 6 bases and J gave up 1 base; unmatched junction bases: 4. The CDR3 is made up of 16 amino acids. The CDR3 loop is CASSRLAGKNTGELFF. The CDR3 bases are TGTGCCAGCTCGCGACTAGCGGGAAAGAACACCGGGGAGCTGTTTTTT. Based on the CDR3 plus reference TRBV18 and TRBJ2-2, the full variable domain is NAGVMQNPRHLVRRRGQEARLRCSPMKGHSHVYWYRQLPEEGLKFMVYLQKENIIDESGMPKERFSAEFPKEGPSILRIQQVVRGDSAAYFCASSRLAGKNTGELFFGEGSRLTVL.

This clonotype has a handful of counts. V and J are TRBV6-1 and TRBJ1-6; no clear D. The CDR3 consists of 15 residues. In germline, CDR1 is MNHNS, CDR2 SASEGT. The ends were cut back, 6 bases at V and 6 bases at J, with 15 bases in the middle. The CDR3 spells CASRGSYSLNSPLHF. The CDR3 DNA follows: TGTGCCAGCAGGGGATCGTACTCGCTTAATTCACCCCTCCACTTT.